This T cell receptor (beta chain) was sequenced during a study of T cells after posttransplantation cyclophosphamide. Findings and caveats of the study: Donor-recipient repertoire similarity was low at 1-2 months, rising over year one. TRB clonality was highly associated with recipient CMV seropositivity and reactivation. Skin or GI-infiltrating T cells shared few TRB sequences with blood.

Generated by immunoSEQ multiplex PCR, the TCRdb table keeps only in-frame clones and is missing some. The data list about 41,000 clones, none observed once; roughly 5.8% falls to the top ten. At least ten counts were recorded for this clone. Its antigen is currently unknown. The CDR3 totals 15 residues. Deletions cut 6 bases from V and 0 bases from J, with 14 bases between. Germline V gene sequence: CDR1 SNHLY, CDR2 FYNNEI. This related bone marrow graft donor gave peripheral blood on the day of marrow donation. The rearrangement uses TRBV2 and TRBJ1-1, with a weak D call TRBD1 (6 bases). This TCR was recovered from a man aged 25-40 years in good health and a related stem cell transplant donor. Sequencing used PBMCs. This CDR3 is CASRVPGHMNTEAFF. DNA for the CDR3: TGTGCCAGCAGAGTTCCGGGACATATGAACACTGAAGCTTTCTTT.